This TCR beta chain was profiled in a study of T cell repertoires in aging, cancer and after chemotherapy. Overall study: Clear clonal overlap appeared across healthy donor samples taken over several months to years.

V shed 3 bases, J shed 0 bases, and the junction held 10 bases outside the gene matches. Germline loops: CDR1 SGHVS, CDR2 FNYEAQ. CDR3 length: 19 residues. The template was genomic DNA from peripheral blood, not RNA. Multiplex touch-down PCR with TRB-A/B primers amplified rearranged V-D-J TRB sequences. Using its own MiXCR run on the multiplex PCR reads, TCRdb lists one record per CDR3 protein. This sample has about 10,000 distinct CDR3 sequences, with roughly 40% found just once. The TCR comes from a human donor in good health. The rearrangement joins TRBV7-6 to TRBJ2-3; 12 bases are a match to TRBD2. The sample taken for sequencing was blood. The CDR3 spells CASSFGLAGTLTSTDTQYF. CDR3 sequence (DNA): TGTGCCAGCAGCTTCGGACTAGCGGGGACATTAACGAGCACAGATACGCAGTATTTT. The full variable domain, its missing parts supplied by reference TRBV7-6 and TRBJ2-3, is GAGVSQSPRYKVTKRGQDVALRCDPISGHVSLYWYRQALGQGPEFLTYFNYEAQQDKSGLPNDRFSAERPEGSISTLTIQRTEQRDSAMYRCASSFGLAGTLTSTDTQYFGPGTRLTVL.